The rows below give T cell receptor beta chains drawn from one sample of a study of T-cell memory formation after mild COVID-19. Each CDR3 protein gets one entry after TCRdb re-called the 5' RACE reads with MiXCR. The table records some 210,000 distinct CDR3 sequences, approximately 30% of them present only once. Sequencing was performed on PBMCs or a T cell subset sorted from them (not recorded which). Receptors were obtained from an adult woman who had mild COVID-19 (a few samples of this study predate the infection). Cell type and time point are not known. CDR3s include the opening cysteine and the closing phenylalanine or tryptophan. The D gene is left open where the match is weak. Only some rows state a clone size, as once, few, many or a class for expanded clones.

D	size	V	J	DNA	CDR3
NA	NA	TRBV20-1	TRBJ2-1	TGCAGTGCGCAAAGAGAGGGAGTCGCAAATGAGCAGTTCTTC	CSAQREGVANEQFF
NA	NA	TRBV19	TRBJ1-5	TGTGCCAGTAGTGCCCACACAGGGTACCAGCCCCAGCATTTT	CASSAHTGYQPQHF
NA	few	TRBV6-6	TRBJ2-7	TGTGCCAGCGTCGAGGGCTACGAGCAGTACTTC	CASVEGYEQYF
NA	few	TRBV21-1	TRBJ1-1	TGTGCCAGACGAAGGACAGTGAACACTGAAGCTTTCTTT	CARRRTVNTEAFF
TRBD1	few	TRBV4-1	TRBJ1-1	TGCGCCAGCAGCCGACTACTAGACAGGGTCGACACTGAAGCTTTCTTT	CASSRLLDRVDTEAFF
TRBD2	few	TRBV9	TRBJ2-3	TGTGCCAGCAGCGTAGCGCTAGCGGGGCGGGATACGCAGTATTTT	CASSVALAGRDTQYF
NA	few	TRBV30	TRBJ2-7	TGTGCCTGCGATATTAGGCAAAGCTACGAGCAGTACTTC	CACDIRQSYEQYF
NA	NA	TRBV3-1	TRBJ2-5	TGTGCCAGCAGCCAAGATATCACGGTCCAAGAGACCCAGTACTTC	CASSQDITVQETQYF
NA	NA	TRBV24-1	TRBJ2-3	TGTGCCACCAGTGTCGACAGTGTTGTTGATACGCAGTATTTT	CATSVDSVVDTQYF
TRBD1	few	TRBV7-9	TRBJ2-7	TGTGCCAGCAGCTGGGACAGGGGATTTCCCTACGAGCAGTACTTC	CASSWDRGFPYEQYF
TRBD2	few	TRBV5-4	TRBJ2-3	TGTGCCAGCAGCTTAAGCGGGGGGGGCACAGATACGCAGTATTTT	CASSLSGGGTDTQYF
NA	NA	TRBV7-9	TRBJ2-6	TGTGCCAGCAGCCCCCAGACAGACCTAGCTGGGGCCAACGTCCTGACTTTC	CASSPQTDLAGANVLTF
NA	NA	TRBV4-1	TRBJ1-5	TGCGCCAGCAGCCAAGATTGGGCCTACAGGATTACTAATAGCAATCAGCCCCAGCATTTT	CASSQDWAYRITNSNQPQHF
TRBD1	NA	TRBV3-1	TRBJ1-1	TGTGCCAGCAGCCAAAGGGACAGGGGGCCTGAAGCTTTCTTT	CASSQRDRGPEAFF
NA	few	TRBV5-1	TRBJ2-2	TGCGCCAGCAGCTCGGGAAACACCGGGGAGCTGTTTTTT	CASSSGNTGELFF
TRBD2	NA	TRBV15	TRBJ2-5	TGTGACACCAGCGATATAGCGGGGCACTGGGAGACCCAGTACTTC	CDTSDIAGHWETQYF
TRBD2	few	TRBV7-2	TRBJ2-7	TGTGCCAGCAGCTCCCCGAGCGGGGTAAAATCCTACGAGCAGTACTTC	CASSSPSGVKSYEQYF
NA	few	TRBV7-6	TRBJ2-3	TGTGCCAGCAGCGCAACGACGGGGTTGCGTGGGTATGCAGATACGCAGTATTTT	CASSATTGLRGYADTQYF
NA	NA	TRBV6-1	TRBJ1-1	TGTGCCAGCAGCTGGAAGGAAGGGCGAGGGATAATGAACACTGAAGCTTTCTTT	CASSWKEGRGIMNTEAFF
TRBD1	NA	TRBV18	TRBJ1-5	TGTGCCAGCTCACCCACACAGGGGAGAGGTGGAGATCAGCCCCAGCATTTT	CASSPTQGRGGDQPQHF
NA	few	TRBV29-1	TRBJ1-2	TGCAGCGTTGGAGGTCCTGCGGGTCTTGGCTACACCTTC	CSVGGPAGLGYTF
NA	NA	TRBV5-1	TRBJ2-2	TGCGCCAGCAGCCCACAGACAGTGAACACCGGGGAGCTGTTTTTT	CASSPQTVNTGELFF
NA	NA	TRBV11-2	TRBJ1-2	TGTGCCAGCAGCTTATCCGGCTATGGCTACACCTTC	CASSLSGYGYTF
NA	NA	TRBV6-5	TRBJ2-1	TGTGCCAGCAGTACCGACAGCTACAATGAGCAGTTCTTC	CASSTDSYNEQFF
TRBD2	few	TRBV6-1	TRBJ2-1	TGTGCCAGCAGGAATAGCGGGAGTATGGCGGAGCAGTTCTTC	CASRNSGSMAEQFF
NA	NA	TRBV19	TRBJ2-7	TGTGCCAGCTGTGGGGTTATGACCTACGAGCAGTACTTC	CASCGVMTYEQYF
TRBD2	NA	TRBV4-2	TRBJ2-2	TGTGCCAGCAGCCAAGATTGGGAGGGGCCCACCGGGGAGCTGTTTTTT	CASSQDWEGPTGELFF
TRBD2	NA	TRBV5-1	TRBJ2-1	TGCGCCAGCAGCTACCTCGGTAGCGGGGGGGCCAATGAGCAGTTCTTC	CASSYLGSGGANEQFF
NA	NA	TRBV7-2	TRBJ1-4	TGTGCCAGCAGCTCCCCTAACCTGGTGGGGGGGCCACCCGAAAAACTGTTTTTT	CASSSPNLVGGPPEKLFF
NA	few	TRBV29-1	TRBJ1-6	TGCAGCGTTGGTTCAGATAATAATTCACCCCTCCACTTT	CSVGSDNNSPLHF
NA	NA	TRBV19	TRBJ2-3	TGTGCCAGTAGTACCACCCGACAGACAGATACGCAGTATTTT	CASSTTRQTDTQYF
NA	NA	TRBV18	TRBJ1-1	TGTGCCAGCTCACCACCCTTGGGGGGGCACACTGAAGCTTTCTTT	CASSPPLGGHTEAFF
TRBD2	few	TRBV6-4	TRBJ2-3	TGTGCCAGCAGTGAACAAGCGGGAGAAACAGATACGCAGTATTTT	CASSEQAGETDTQYF
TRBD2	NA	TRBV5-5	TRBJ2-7	TGTGCCAGCAGCCTGGCGGGAGCCGCCACGACCTACGAGCAGTACTTC	CASSLAGAATTYEQYF
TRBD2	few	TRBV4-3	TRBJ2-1	TGCGCCAGCAGCTTCCAGACGGGACTAGCGGGTTCCTACAATGAGCAGTTCTTC	CASSFQTGLAGSYNEQFF
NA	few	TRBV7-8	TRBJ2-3	TGTGCCAGCAGCGCCGTTGCTGTCGATAGCACAGATACGCAGTATTTT	CASSAVAVDSTDTQYF
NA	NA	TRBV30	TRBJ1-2	TGTGCCTGGTCATCACAGGGAAGGTTCTATGGCTACACCTTC	CAWSSQGRFYGYTF
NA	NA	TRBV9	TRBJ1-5	TGTGCCAGCAGCCCGACCAGTGGCAATCAGCCCCAGCATTTT	CASSPTSGNQPQHF
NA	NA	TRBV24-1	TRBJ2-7	TGTGCCACCAGTGATTTTGGCAGCTACGAGCAGTACTTC	CATSDFGSYEQYF
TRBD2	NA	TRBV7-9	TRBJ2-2	TGTGCCAGCAGCGGACGACCCGGGACTACCACCGGGGAGCTGTTTTTT	CASSGRPGTTTGELFF
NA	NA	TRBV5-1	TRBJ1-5	TGCGCCAGCACCCCAGGCCGGCCCCAGCATTTT	CASTPGRPQHF
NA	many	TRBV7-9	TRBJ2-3	TGTGCCAGCAGCTTAGGTATGGGCACAGATACGCAGTATTTT	CASSLGMGTDTQYF
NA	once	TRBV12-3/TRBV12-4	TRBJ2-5	TGTGCCAGCAGTTTAGCGGTCCGGGCCCAGTACTTC	CASSLAVRAQYF
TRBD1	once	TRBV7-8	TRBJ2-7	TGTGCCAGCAGCTCGTCCGGGACAGGTGACTACGAGCAGTACTTC	CASSSSGTGDYEQYF
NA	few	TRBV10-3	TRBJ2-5	TGTGCCATCAGTGAAGGGACTCAAGAGACCCAGTACTTC	CAISEGTQETQYF
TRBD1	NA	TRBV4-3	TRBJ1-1	TGCGCCAGCAGCGGAAGGTCGGACAGGGGATATACTGAAGCTTTCTTT	CASSGRSDRGYTEAFF
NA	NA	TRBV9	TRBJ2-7	TGTGCCAGCAGCGTAGATACGGGAGCAGCCGAGCAGTACTTC	CASSVDTGAAEQYF
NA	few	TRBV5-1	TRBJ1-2	TGCGCCAGCAGCTGGCAGAACTATGGCTACACCTTC	CASSWQNYGYTF
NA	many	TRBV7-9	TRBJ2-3	TGTGCCAGCACCCTAAGTAAAGATACGCAGTATTTT	CASTLSKDTQYF
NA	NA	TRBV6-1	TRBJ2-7	TGTGCCAGCAGTGAATATGGGGGAGCGAGCTACGAGCAGTACTTC	CASSEYGGASYEQYF
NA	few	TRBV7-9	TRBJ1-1	TGTGCCAGCAGCCTAGGGCAATCGGCTGAAGCTTTCTTT	CASSLGQSAEAFF
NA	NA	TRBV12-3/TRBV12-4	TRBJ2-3	TGTGCCAGCAGTTTAGGTGGGGCGGGGTCGCAGTATTTT	CASSLGGAGSQYF
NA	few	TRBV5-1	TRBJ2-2	TGCGCCAGCAGCTTGGCCTGGGCCGAGGCCGGGGAGCTGTTTTTT	CASSLAWAEAGELFF
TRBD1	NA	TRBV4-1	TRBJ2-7	TGCGCCAGCAGCCTTACAGGGGGCGATCCTCCCTACGAGCAGTACTTC	CASSLTGGDPPYEQYF
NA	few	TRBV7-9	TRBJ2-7	TGTGCCAGCAGCTTATCAGGGGACTACGAGCAGTACTTC	CASSLSGDYEQYF
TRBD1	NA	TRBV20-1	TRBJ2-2	TGCAGTGCTGTGACAGGGAGCTACACCGGGGAGCTGTTTTTT	CSAVTGSYTGELFF
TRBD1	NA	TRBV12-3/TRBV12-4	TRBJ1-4	TGTGCCAGCAGTGTGACAGGGGGACGAGAAAAACTGTTTTTT	CASSVTGGREKLFF
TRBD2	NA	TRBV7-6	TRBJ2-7	TGTGCCAGCAGCCTACAGACGACTAGCGGGAGCCCCGACGAGCAGTACTTC	CASSLQTTSGSPDEQYF
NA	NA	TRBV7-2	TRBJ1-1	TGTGCCAGCAGCATAAGTTCCACTGAAGCTTTCTTT	CASSISSTEAFF
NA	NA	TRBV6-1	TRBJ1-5	TGTGCCAGCAGTGGGAGGGGACAGCCCCAGCATTTT	CASSGRGQPQHF